This T cell receptor (beta chain) was observed in a study of lymphopenia after photon versus proton radiotherapy. Clones were read by immunoSEQ multiplex PCR, and TCRdb kept only the in-frame ones, dropping some. The sample records 65,000 to 85,000 clones, under 95% being singletons. The receptor's source is a woman in her 40s with cholangiocarcinoma. The material was peripheral blood, obtained from a patient treated with photon-based radiotherapy.

In DNA, the CDR3 is TGTGCCAGCAGACAGATGAACACTGAAGCTTTCTTT. Translated: CASRQMNTEAFF. This chain connects TRBV6-5 to TRBJ1-1; D ambiguous. The length of the CDR3 is 12 residues. The germline V gene has CDR1 MNHEY and CDR2 SVGAGI. Trimming removed 6 bases at V and 0 bases at J, with 5 bases between.